This TCR beta chain stems from a study of tumor-infiltrating lymphocytes in glioblastoma multiforme. Study observations and caveats: The T cells in this sample were not sorted into functional subsets. TCR plus mutation findings rest on a single glioblastoma patient.

TCRB libraries came from RNA via three nested multiplex PCR rounds. Input was approximately 0.5 ug total RNA, reverse-transcribed with a C-beta primer. Unique molecular identifiers were not described for the libraries. From the multiplex PCR reads, TCRdb called clonotypes with MiXCR, one entry per CDR3 protein. The sample includes about 32,000 distinct CDR3 sequences, 60% to 75% seen only once; the top ten take around a third. This clonotype has a count of ten or more. What it binds is unknown. Germline CDR1 DFQATT, CDR2 SNEGSKA (reference sequence). The CDR3 consists of 14 residues. V was clipped by 5 bases and J by 4 bases, with 18 bases between them.

The chain combines TRBV20-1 with TRBJ2-7; perhaps TRBD1 as D (6 bases). The sequenced sample consisted of brain tumor tissue. This TCR derives from a male donor with glioblastoma. CDR3 bases: TGCAGTGCTTCTATACAGGGTAGCAGGTACGAGCAGTACTTC. This gives the protein CSASIQGSRYEQYF.